Listed here are 8 T cell receptor beta chains from one sample, sequenced in a study of cytomegalovirus exposure and HLA in healthy donors. PCR amplification relied on 60 Vbeta primers (plus 13 Jbeta primers). Profiled with immunoSEQ multiplex PCR; TCRdb holds only in-frame clones, not every one. The sample has about 160,000 clones, around nine tenths seen once. Input material: PBMCs. The receptors originated from a woman in her 30s in good health and CMV-seronegative.

The rearrangement joins TRBV27 to TRBJ2-5; D perhaps matches TRBD1 (5 bases). The CDR3 runs 17 residues. V lost 2 bases and J lost 2, with 18 bases in between. Germline CDR1 and CDR2: MNHEY and SMNVEV (reference sequence). The CDR3 reads CASSLRQGRSKQETQYF. Here the CDR3 DNA reads TGTGCCAGCAGTTTACGCCAGGGCAGGTCGAAGCAAGAGACCCAGTACTTC.

V is TRBV6-5 and J is TRBJ2-2; 8 bases match TRBD1. From germline, CDR1 is MNHEY and CDR2 SVGAGI. The CDR3 consists of 14 residues. V shed 7 bases and J 4 bases; nucleotides not matched to a gene: 5. The DNA of the CDR3 is TGTGCCAGCAAGGGGGACAGGCCCACCGGGGAGCTGTTTTTT. It is translated as CASKGDRPTGELFF.

This rearrangement joins TRBV5-1 to TRBJ2-2, with 7 bases lining up with TRBD2. Germline CDR1 SGHRS, CDR2 YFSETQ. V lost 4 bases, J lost 7 bases, and 7 bases stayed unmatched. The CDR3 is 14 residues long. The CDR3 DNA is TGCGCCAGCAGCCCCTGGGAGGGGCTCGGGGAGCTGTTTTTT. This translates into CASSPWEGLGELFF.

CDR3 in DNA: TGTGCCAGCAGTCCTCCGGGACAGGGAGGAGAAAAACTGTTTTTT. Amino acid sequence: CASSPPGQGGEKLFF. The V call is TRBV27, the J call TRBJ1-4; 9 bases are a match to TRBD1. CDR3 length: 15 residues. CDR1 MNHEY and CDR2 SMNVEV come from the germline V gene (reference sequence). V trimming: 5 bases; J trimming: 8 bases; junction bases outside the gene matches: 9.

The chain combines TRBV30 with TRBJ1-4; maybe TRBD1 (6 bases). Deletions cut 8 bases from V and 3 bases from J, with 13 bases between. Germline V CDR1 and CDR2: GTSNPN, SVGIG (reference sequence). The CDR3 is 13 residues long. The CDR3 nucleotides are TGTGCCCTGAGGACAGATTCTAATGAAAAACTGTTTTTT. It yields the protein CALRTDSNEKLFF.

This sequence joins TRBV7-9 and TRBJ1-1, with 7 bases fitting TRBD1. This CDR3 contains 15 residues. V trimming: 5 bases; J trimming: 3 bases; junction bases outside the gene matches: 9. Germline V lookup: CDR1 SEHNR, CDR2 FQNEAQ (reference sequence). The CDR3 protein is CASSTGAVVDTEAFF. The CDR3, as DNA: TGTGCCAGCAGCACAGGGGCCGTGGTGGACACTGAAGCTTTCTTT.

This chain links TRBV19 with TRBJ2-4; D is possibly TRBD2 (6 bases). The germline V and J ends were trimmed by 0 bases and 1 base, with 16 bases remaining between them. Per germline, CDR1 LNHDA and CDR2 SQIVND (reference sequence). CDR3 size: 18 residues. The CDR3 region is CASSIDPVGRKAKNIQYF. CDR3 bases: TGTGCCAGTAGTATAGACCCCGTGGGGAGGAAGGCCAAAAACATTCAGTACTTC.

CDR3: CASSLWSGTSKNEQFF. For the CDR3, the DNA is TGTGCCAGCAGCTTGTGGTCCGGGACTAGTAAAAATGAGCAGTTCTTC. The chain links TRBV5-8 to TRBJ2-1, with 8 bases identical to TRBD2. The CDR3 has 16 residues. Germline V gene data show CDR1 as SGHTS and CDR2 as YDEGEE. J gave up 7 bases and V 1 base, and 10 bases lay outside the gene matches.